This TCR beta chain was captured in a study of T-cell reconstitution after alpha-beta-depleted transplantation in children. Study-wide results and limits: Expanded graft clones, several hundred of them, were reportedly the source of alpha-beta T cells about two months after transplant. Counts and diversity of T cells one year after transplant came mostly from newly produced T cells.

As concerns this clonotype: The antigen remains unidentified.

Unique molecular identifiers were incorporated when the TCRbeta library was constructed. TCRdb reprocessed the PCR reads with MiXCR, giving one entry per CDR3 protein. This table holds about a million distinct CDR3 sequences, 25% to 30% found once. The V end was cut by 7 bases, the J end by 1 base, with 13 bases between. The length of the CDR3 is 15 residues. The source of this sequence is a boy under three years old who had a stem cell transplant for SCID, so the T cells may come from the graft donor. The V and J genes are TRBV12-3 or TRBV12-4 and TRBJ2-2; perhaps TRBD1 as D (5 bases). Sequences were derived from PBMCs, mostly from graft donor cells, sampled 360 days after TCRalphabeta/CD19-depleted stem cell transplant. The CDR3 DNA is TGTGCCAGCATCGCCAGGGCCGTGAACACCGGGGAGCTGTTTTTT. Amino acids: CASIARAVNTGELFF.